This entry lists 7 T cell receptor beta chains sequenced from one sample in a study of CD8 T cells in ankylosing spondylitis (TCRdb year 2017). The library was obtained by 5' RACE. The sequencer was an Illumina HiSeq 2500. TCRdb reran the public reads through fastp at Q25 and MiXCR, keeping productive beta chains. For every CDR3 protein sequence, its rows merge into one entry that carries the most common genes and DNA. In all, the sample holds 250,000 to 300,000 distinct CDR3 sequences, and under 20% of those were seen once. The ten largest clones represent around 32% of the sample. Sequenced material: blood, either unsorted or a sorted T cell fraction (not recorded which). The receptor set was obtained from a male donor with ankylosing spondylitis or in good health (not recorded which).

This clonotype has more than one count but fewer than ten. This sequence joins TRBV10-3 and TRBJ2-7; tentative D call: TRBD1 (5 bases). CDR1 ENHRY and CDR2 SYGVKD come from the germline V gene. Trimming left V 4 bases short and J 4 bases short, with 11 bases between. This CDR3 spans 13 amino acids. The CDR3, as DNA: TGTGCCATCAGTGGAGGCAGGGAATACGAGCAGTACTTC. Its protein product is CAISGGREYEQYF.

The V call is TRBV12-3 or TRBV12-4, the J call TRBJ2-2, with TRBD1 matching over 10 bases. The CDR3 totals 17 residues. Trimming at V came to 1 base and at J to 2 bases, leaving 4 bases not matched to a gene. CDR3 amino acids: CASSLVGTGVNTGELFF. The DNA of the CDR3 is TGTGCCAGCAGTTTAGTTGGGACAGGGGTAAACACCGGGGAGCTGTTTTTT.

This clonotype was observed a handful of times. The V call is TRBV2, the J call TRBJ1-5, with D unclear. V lost 6 bases and J 0 bases, leaving 21 bases between the germline ends. CDR3 length equals 18 residues. Per the germline V gene, CDR1 is SNHLY and CDR2 is FYNNEI. For the CDR3, the DNA is TGTGCCAGCAGGCCCGACCCGGAGGACTGGGCTAGCAATCAGCCCCAGCATTTT. This codes for CASRPDPEDWASNQPQHF.

This clonotype was detected only a few times. V and J are TRBV4-3 and TRBJ2-1, with D hard to call. Trimming stripped 1 base from V and 2 bases from J, with 12 bases between. The germline V gene has CDR1 LGHNA and CDR2 YSLEER. The length of the CDR3 is 16 residues. Here the CDR3 reads CASSQGANPPYNEQFF. The CDR3 DNA is TGCGCCAGCAGCCAAGGGGCGAACCCTCCCTACAATGAGCAGTTCTTC.

This clonotype came up a few times. The CDR3 loop reads CSASPPPTTETQYF. CDR3 in DNA: TGCAGTGCTAGTCCACCCCCTACTACCGAGACCCAGTACTTC. V is TRBV20-1 and J is TRBJ2-5; D not certain. This CDR3 comprises 14 residues. V lost 3 bases and J lost 5, with 16 bases in between. The V gene's germline CDR1 is DFQATT and CDR2 SNEGSKA (reference sequence).

This clonotype showed up just a few times. V gene TRBV29-1 combines with J gene TRBJ2-3, with TRBD2 identical over 8 bases. Germline values: CDR1 SQVTM, CDR2 ANQGSEA. V lost 6 bases and J lost 5; bases outside the gene matches: 10. The CDR3 has 14 amino acids. CDR3 sequence reads: CSVTSGSVVDTQYF. The CDR3 DNA is TGCAGCGTCACCAGCGGGAGTGTAGTAGATACGCAGTATTTT.

This clonotype has a handful of counts. The chain carries TRBV27 and TRBJ2-7; 8 bases line up with TRBD2. The CDR3 extends over 16 amino acids. Germline V gene lookup returns CDR1 MNHEY and CDR2 SMNVEV (reference sequence). V gave up 0 bases and J gave up 5 bases; unmatched junction bases: 9. The CDR3 DNA sequence: TGTGCCAGCAGTTTATCGAGCGGGAGAGCTCTCCACGAGCAGTACTTC. Its protein is CASSLSSGRALHEQYF.